This TCR beta chain emerged from a study of regulatory T cells in long-lasting Graves disease. The CDR3 totals 14 residues. Trimming removed 6 bases at V and 7 bases at J, with 18 bases between. Germline CDR1 is ENHRY and CDR2 is SYGVKD. Time point here: persistent/refractory GD, antithyroid drugs over 5 years with positive TRAb. The TCR library was made from RNA extracted from PBMCs. Assembly of TCR beta libraries relied on iRepertoire HTBI primers together with Arm-PCR of CDR3 regions. TCRdb reprocessed the multiplex PCR reads via MiXCR and lists one record per CDR3 protein. The sample has 300,000 to 350,000 distinct CDR3 sequences, around 20% seen once; the top ten hold 25% to 30%. The table lists this clonotype with many counts.

This chain joins TRBV10-3 and TRBJ2-5; D might be TRBD1 (5 bases). Sequenced material: peripheral blood mononuclear cells (PBMCs), taken when the disease was refractory, from a patient treated with antithyroid drugs. The origin of this receptor is a female donor with Graves disease. The chain's CDR3 is CAISQDRLRATQYF. The CDR3 DNA reads as TGTGCCATCAGCCAAGACAGACTCCGAGCGACCCAGTACTTC.